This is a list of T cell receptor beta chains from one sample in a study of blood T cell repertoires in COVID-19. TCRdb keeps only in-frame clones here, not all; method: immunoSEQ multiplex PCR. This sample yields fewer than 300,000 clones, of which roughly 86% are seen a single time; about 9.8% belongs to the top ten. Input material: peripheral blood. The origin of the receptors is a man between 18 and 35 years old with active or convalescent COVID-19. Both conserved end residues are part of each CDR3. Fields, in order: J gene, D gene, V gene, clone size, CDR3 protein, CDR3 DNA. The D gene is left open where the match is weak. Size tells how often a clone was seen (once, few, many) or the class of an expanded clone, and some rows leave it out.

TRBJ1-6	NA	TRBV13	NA	CASSSGTKNSPLHF	TGTGCCAGCAGCTCCGGGACAAAAAATTCACCCCTCCACTTT
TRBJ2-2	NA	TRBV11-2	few	CASSSRDSPTGELFF	TGTGCCAGCAGCTCGCGGGACAGCCCTACCGGGGAGCTGTTTTTT
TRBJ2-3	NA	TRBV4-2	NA	CASSQESSTDTQYF	TGTGCCAGCAGCCAAGAGAGTAGCACAGATACGCAGTATTTT
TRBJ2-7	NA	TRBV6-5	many	CASRVGTDTYEQYF	TGTGCCAGCAGGGTAGGGACTGATACCTACGAGCAGTACTTC
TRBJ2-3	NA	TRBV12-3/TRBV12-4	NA	CASSLETIDTQYF	TGTGCCAGCAGTTTAGAAACAATAGATACGCAGTATTTT
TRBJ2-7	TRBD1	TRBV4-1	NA	CASSQVSGTGAYEQYF	TGCGCCAGCAGCCAAGTCTCCGGGACAGGGGCCTACGAGCAGTACTTC
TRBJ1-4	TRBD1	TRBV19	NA	CASSKRTGGFEKLFF	TGTGCCAGTAGTAAAAGGACAGGGGGTTTTGAAAAACTGTTTTTT
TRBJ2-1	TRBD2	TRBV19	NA	CASSPRTSGLSDEQFF	TGTGCCAGTAGTCCACGGACTAGTGGATTGTCGGATGAGCAGTTCTTC
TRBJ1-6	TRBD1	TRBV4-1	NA	CASTDPGQLNSPLHF	TGCGCCAGCACGGACCCGGGACAGCTCAATTCACCCCTCCACTTT
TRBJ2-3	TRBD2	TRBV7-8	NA	CASSLERGSTDTQYF	TGTGCCAGCAGCTTAGAGCGGGGGAGCACAGATACGCAGTATTTT
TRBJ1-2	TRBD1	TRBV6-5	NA	CASSYTGTGIGGYTF	TGTGCCAGCAGTTATACCGGGACAGGGATAGGCGGCTACACCTTC
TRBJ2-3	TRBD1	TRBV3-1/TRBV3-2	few	CASRRTGGGGDTQYF	TGTGCCAGCAGGCGGACAGGGGGCGGGGGAGATACGCAGTATTTT
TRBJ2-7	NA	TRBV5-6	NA	CASSLDPMNYEQYF	TGTGCCAGCAGCTTGGACCCTATGAACTACGAGCAGTACTTC
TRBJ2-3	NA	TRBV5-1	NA	CASGGARAADTQYF	TGCGCCAGCGGGGGGGCCAGGGCCGCAGATACGCAGTATTTT
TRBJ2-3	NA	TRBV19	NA	CASSIQKGADTQYF	TGTGCCAGTAGTATTCAGAAGGGGGCAGATACGCAGTATTTT
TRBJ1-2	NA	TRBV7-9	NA	CASSLGQIYGYTF	TGTGCCAGCAGCTTAGGTCAAATCTATGGCTACACCTTC
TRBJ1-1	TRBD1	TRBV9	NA	CASSATGETEAFF	TGTGCCAGCAGCGCGACAGGGGAGACTGAAGCTTTCTTT
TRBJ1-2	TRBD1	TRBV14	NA	CASSRTGYGYTF	TGTGCCAGCAGCCGGACAGGGTATGGCTACACCTTC
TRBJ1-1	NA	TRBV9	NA	CASSVADTEAFF	TGTGCCAGCAGCGTAGCCGACACTGAAGCTTTCTTT
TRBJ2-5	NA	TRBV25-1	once	CASSSQENYQETQYF	TGTGCCAGCTCGTCACAGGAAAACTATCAAGAGACCCAGTACTTC
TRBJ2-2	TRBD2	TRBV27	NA	CASSTGGYTGELFF	TGTGCCAGCAGTACCGGGGGGTACACCGGGGAGCTGTTTTTT
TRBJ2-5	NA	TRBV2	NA	CASRGNRNQETQYF	TGTGCCAGCAGGGGGAACAGGAACCAAGAGACCCAGTACTTC
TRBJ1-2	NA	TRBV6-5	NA	CASSPDTGYGYTF	TGTGCCAGCAGTCCGGACACGGGCTATGGCTACACCTTC
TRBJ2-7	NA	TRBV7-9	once	CASSSPGVNEQYF	TGTGCCAGCAGCTCCCCGGGGGTGAACGAGCAGTACTTC
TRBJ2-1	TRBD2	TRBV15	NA	CATSRDRGEGYNEQFF	TGTGCCACCAGCAGAGATCGAGGGGAGGGGTACAATGAGCAGTTCTTC
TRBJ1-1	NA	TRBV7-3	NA	CASSLGSPGTEAFF	TGTGCCAGCAGCTTAGGAAGCCCAGGCACTGAAGCTTTCTTT
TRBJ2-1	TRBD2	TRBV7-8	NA	CASSSRGLAGGHEQFF	TGTGCCAGCAGCTCCAGAGGGCTAGCGGGGGGACATGAGCAGTTCTTC
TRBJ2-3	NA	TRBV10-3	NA	CAISGPRGGRGTTDTQYF	TGTGCCATCAGTGGGCCCCGAGGGGGGCGGGGGACCACAGATACGCAGTATTTT
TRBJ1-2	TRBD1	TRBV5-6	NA	CASSLEDRGYGYTF	TGTGCCAGCAGCTTGGAAGACAGGGGCTATGGCTACACCTTC
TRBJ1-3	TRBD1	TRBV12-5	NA	CASGLGETGSGNTIYF	TGTGCTAGTGGTTTGGGTGAGACAGGGTCTGGAAACACCATATATTTT
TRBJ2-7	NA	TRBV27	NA	CATPPGHTDSYEQYF	TGTGCCACCCCGCCAGGCCACACAGACTCCTACGAGCAGTACTTC
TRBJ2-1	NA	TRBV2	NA	CASRGLRGEQFF	TGTGCCAGCAGGGGACTCCGGGGTGAGCAGTTCTTC
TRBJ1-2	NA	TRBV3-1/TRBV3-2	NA	CASSQERGNYGYTF	TGTGCCAGCAGCCAAGAGCGAGGGAACTATGGCTACACCTTC